This passage covers 22 T cell receptor beta chains from one sample sequenced in a study of cytomegalovirus exposure and HLA in healthy donors. Use of 60 Vbeta and 13 Jbeta primers characterized the PCR. Profiling relied on immunoSEQ multiplex PCR, and the TCRdb table lists in-frame clones only, not all of them. In the table there are approximately 71,000 clones, approximately 75% of which are singletons. The sample comprised PBMCs. All receptors derive from a woman between 35 and 50 years old in good health and CMV-seropositive.

Notes on this clone: At one end the junction does not follow the germline gene, possibly because of a read error. The chain uses TRBV5-1 and TRBJ2-2; tentative D call: TRBD1 (5 bases). This CDR3 contains 13 residues. Germline V gene sequence: CDR1 SGHRS, CDR2 YFSETQ. Written as DNA, the CDR3 is TGCGCCAGCAGCTTGGCCGGCACAGGTCTATGGGTTTTT. Its translation: CASSLAGTGLWVF.

V and J are TRBV5-1 and TRBJ2-1; a weak D match, TRBD1 (6 bases). The germline CDR1 and CDR2 sequences are SGHRS and YFSETQ. Between the trimmed V and J ends, which lost 4 bases and 9 bases, there was a span of 26 bases. The CDR3 is 17 residues long. CDR3 sequence (DNA): TGCGCCAGCAGCCGAGGGGGACCCCTTGGGGTTGAAGGTGAGCAGTTCTTC. This translates into CASSRGGPLGVEGEQFF. The full variable domain, completed using reference TRBV5-1 and TRBJ2-1, is KAGVTQTPRYLIKTRGQQVTLSCSPISGHRSVSWYQQTPGQGLQFLFEYFSETQRNKGNFPGRFSGRQFSNSRSEMNVSTLELGDSALYLCASSRGGPLGVEGEQFFGPGTRLTVL.

The chain links TRBV6-1 to TRBJ1-2, with D possibly TRBD1 on 6 matching bases. Germline lookup yields CDR1 MNHNS and CDR2 SASEGT. V was trimmed by 8 bases and J by 3 bases, leaving 13 bases between them. The CDR3 has 13 amino acids. The CDR3 loop is CASQPGAHYGYTF. The CDR3 nucleotides read TGTGCCAGCCAGCCAGGGGCCCACTATGGCTACACCTTC.

V gene TRBV9 combines with J gene TRBJ2-7; TRBD1 agrees at 8 bases. The CDR3 sequence is 13 residues long. In germline, CDR1 is SGDLS, CDR2 YYNGEE. Germline trimming cut 3 bases from V and 6 bases from J; bases unmatched to any gene: 5. The CDR3 nucleotides are TGTGCCAGCAGCGAACGACAGGGGCTCGAGCAGTACTTC. Protein sequence: CASSERQGLEQYF.

The J gene is TRBJ1-3, the V gene TRBV2, with D possibly being TRBD1 (6 bases). The CDR3 is 15 residues long. The germline V gene encodes CDR1 SNHLY and CDR2 FYNNEI. Trimming pared 6 bases from V and 0 bases from J, leaving 12 bases between. Written as DNA, the CDR3 is TGTGCCAGCAGACCAACAGGGAACTCTGGAAACACCATATATTTT. Amino acids: CASRPTGNSGNTIYF.

V gene TRBV6-1 combines with J gene TRBJ1-5; no clear D gene. This CDR3 has 13 amino acids. The V and J ends lost 0 bases and 9 bases respectively, with 9 bases between them. In germline, CDR1 is MNHNS, CDR2 SASEGT. The CDR3 protein is CASSEAQQRPQHF. DNA of the CDR3: TGTGCCAGCAGTGAAGCACAACAGAGGCCCCAGCATTTT.

V is TRBV5-1 and J is TRBJ2-2; tentatively, D is TRBD1 (5 bases). From germline, CDR1 is SGHRS and CDR2 YFSETQ. Trimming removed 0 bases at V and 4 bases at J, with 7 bases between. This CDR3 region has 14 residues. CDR3 coding DNA: TGCGCCAGCAGCTTGGGACAGCGCACCGGGGAGCTGTTTTTT. Translating it yields CASSLGQRTGELFF.

The V and J genes are TRBV19 and TRBJ2-3; TRBD2 is a possible D gene (6 bases). CDR1 is LNHDA and CDR2 is SQIVND in the germline V gene (reference sequence). The CDR3 consists of 15 residues. Trimming stripped 3 bases from V and 0 bases from J, with 10 bases between. The CDR3 region has the DNA TGTGCCAGTAGTATTGGCGGGGAAAGCACAGATACGCAGTATTTT. Translating it yields CASSIGGESTDTQYF. The full variable domain, in which reference TRBV19 and TRBJ2-3 provide the parts outside the CDR3, is DGGITQSPKYLFRKEGQNVTLSCEQNLNHDAMYWYRQDPGQGLRLIYYSQIVNDFQKGDIAEGYSVSREKKESFPLTVTSAQKNPTAFYLCASSIGGESTDTQYFGPGTRLTVL.

J is TRBJ2-3 and V is TRBV5-8; the match to TRBD2 covers 11 bases. Per germline, CDR1 SGHTS and CDR2 YDEGEE. This CDR3 contains 16 residues. With 4 bases clipped from V and 1 base from J, the junction kept 5 bases outside the gene matches. The CDR3 DNA is TGTGCCAGCAGCCCGGGGACTAGCGGACGCACAGATACGCAGTATTTT. It is translated as CASSPGTSGRTDTQYF.

This chain links TRBV7-3 with TRBJ1-6, with D possibly matching TRBD1 (6 bases). The CDR3 sequence is 16 residues long. Germline values: CDR1 SGHTA, CDR2 FQGTGA. Trimming removed 3 bases at V and 5 bases at J, with 14 bases between. This CDR3 is CASSLDSFSNNSPLHF. DNA for the CDR3: TGTGCCAGCAGCTTGGACAGCTTTTCCAATAATTCACCCCTCCACTTT.

CDR3 nucleotide sequence: TGCGCCAGCAGCCAAGGTTCGGGGTACAATGAGCAGTTCTTC. It yields the protein CASSQGSGYNEQFF. The gene calls are TRBV4-1 and TRBJ2-1; D is possibly TRBD2 (5 bases). The germline CDR1 and CDR2 sequences are MGHRA and YSYEKL. CDR3 length: 14 residues. V gave up 1 base and J gave up 4 bases, with 8 bases separating them.

DNA for the CDR3: TGCGCCAGCAGCCAACCAGGACAGGGGGCGCGGAATGAGCAGTTCTTC. Residues: CASSQPGQGARNEQFF. The rearrangement links TRBV4-1 to TRBJ2-1; 11 bases are a match to TRBD1. Per germline, CDR1 MGHRA and CDR2 YSYEKL. The CDR3 spans 16 residues. The V gene end was trimmed by 2 bases and the J gene end by 7 bases; junction bases not matched to a gene: 7.

CDR3 coding DNA: TGTGCCAGCAGCTTAGGGTACAGGGGGGCAAATAACACTGAAGCTTTCTTT. This translates into CASSLGYRGANNTEAFF. The chain uses TRBV7-6 and TRBJ1-1; 8 nucleotides match TRBD1. The CDR3 runs 17 residues. Per germline, CDR1 SGHVS and CDR2 FNYEAQ. Trimming took 1 base from V and 2 from J; bases not matched to a gene: 9.

This clone was found once. The chain uses TRBV25-1 and TRBJ2-3, with D possibly being TRBD1 (6 bases). The CDR3 spans 15 residues. The germline V gene has CDR1 MGHDK and CDR2 SYGVNS. V lost 3 bases to trimming and J lost 2 bases, with 12 bases between them. CDR3 amino acids: CASSDWTESTDTQYF. The CDR3 DNA reads TGTGCCAGCAGTGATTGGACAGAGTCCACAGATACGCAGTATTTT. Variable domain in full (rest from reference TRBV25-1 and TRBJ2-3): EADIYQTPRYLVIGTGKKITLECSQTMGHDKMYWYQQDPGMELHLIHYSYGVNSTEKGDLSSESTVSRIRTEHFPLTLESARPSHTSQYLCASSDWTESTDTQYFGPGTRLTVL.

This rearrangement joins TRBV19 to TRBJ2-1, with a tentative D call TRBD1 (6 bases). V lost 8 bases, J lost 9 bases, and 17 bases lay in between. Germline lookup yields CDR1 LNHDA and CDR2 SQIVND (reference sequence). The CDR3 length is 13 residues. The CDR3 DNA sequence: TGTGCCAGTCAAGGGACAATCAGGGGTGAGCAGTTCTTC. It encodes CASQGTIRGEQFF.

This sequence joins TRBV7-2 and TRBJ2-2; D is undetermined. Per the germline V gene, CDR1 is SGHTA and CDR2 is FQGNSA. The V end was cut by 3 bases, the J end by 4 bases, with 6 bases between. CDR3 length equals 13 residues. CDR3 bases: TGTGCCAGCAGCTTCCCCTCCACCGGGGAGCTGTTTTTT. Its protein product is CASSFPSTGELFF.

J is TRBJ2-5 and V is TRBV19, with TRBD2 matching 8 bases. The CDR3 loop spans 15 amino acids. V was clipped by 4 bases and J by 0 bases; unmatched bases: 4. Germline assignment: CDR1 LNHDA and CDR2 SQIVND (reference sequence). The DNA of the CDR3 is TGTGCCAGTAGTACGGTAGCGGGGAACCAAGAGACCCAGTACTTC. It encodes CASSTVAGNQETQYF.

The CDR3 coding sequence is TGTGCCAGCTCTAAAGAACAGGGGGCGCGCTACGAGCAGTACTTC. It encodes CASSKEQGARYEQYF. The chain combines TRBV2 with TRBJ2-7; 9 nucleotides align to TRBD1. Losses at the gene ends were 8 bases for V and 3 bases for J; bases not matched to a gene: 11. The germline V gene encodes CDR1 SNHLY and CDR2 FYNNEI. The CDR3 contains 15 residues.

The chain recombines TRBV4-1 with TRBJ1-5; 10 bases agree with TRBD1. J was trimmed by 2 bases and V by 3 bases; bases with no gene match: 10. The CDR3 spans 18 residues. The germline V gene has CDR1 MGHRA and CDR2 YSYEKL. CDR3 amino acids: CASSQTALGTGGNQPQHF. Written as DNA, the CDR3 is TGCGCCAGCAGCCAGACAGCCCTCGGGACAGGGGGCAATCAGCCCCAGCATTTT.

V is TRBV9 and J is TRBJ2-3, with a tentative D call TRBD2 (5 bases). V lost 0 bases to trimming and J lost 5 bases, with 13 bases between them. Germline assignment: CDR1 SGDLS and CDR2 YYNGEE. The CDR3 is 15 residues long. CDR3 DNA sequence: TGTGCCAGCAGCGTAGCCCTCGGGGTGGGAGATACGCAGTATTTT. Protein product: CASSVALGVGDTQYF.

This clone appeared a few times. The rearrangement links TRBV7-3 to TRBJ2-5, with 12 positions matching TRBD2. The CDR3 extends over 14 amino acids. Germline CDR1 reads SGHTA; CDR2 reads FQGTGA. The J segment lost 3 bases and the V segment lost 5 bases, leaving 1 base of the junction unmatched. The CDR3 region is CASSRTSGEETQYF. The CDR3, as DNA: TGTGCCAGCAGCCGGACTAGCGGGGAAGAGACCCAGTACTTC.

This clone was seen only once. This chain links TRBV4-2 with TRBJ2-7; D perhaps matches TRBD2 (7 bases). The germline gives CDR1 LGHNA, CDR2 YNFKEQ. The V end lost 7 bases, the J end lost 6 bases, and 22 bases lay between the germline ends. The CDR3 runs to 15 residues. The CDR3, as DNA: TGTGCCAGCACCGCAACGAGGGGGGGGCCGAGCGAGCAGTACTTC. Encoded protein: CASTATRGGPSEQYF.